The present T cell receptor (beta chain) was sequenced within a study of tumor-infiltrating lymphocytes in primary liver carcinoma. Germline DNA was also extracted, and blood RNA derived from unsorted whole blood. V lost 0 bases, J lost 5 bases, and 6 bases lay in between. This CDR3 has 12 residues. Germline assignment: CDR1 SGHDT and CDR2 YYEEEE. Reverse transcription of 450 to 500 ng total RNA with a constant-region primer produced TCR beta cDNA. Employing slightly modified ARM-PCR, three nested multiplex PCR rounds were run, and these gave rise to the TCR beta libraries. Primers for the first two PCR rounds were TRBV1-TRBV30 forward primers and a C-beta reverse primer (approximately 10 cycles per round). One entry per CDR3 protein results from TCRdb running MiXCR on the multiplex PCR reads. This sample carries 330,000 or so distinct CDR3 sequences, 65% of them seen once, and the ten largest clones take about 6%.

Material: peripheral blood. The receptor comes from a man between 35 and 55 years old with primary liver carcinoma and hepatitis B virus infection. The gene calls are TRBV5-6 and TRBJ2-7; D gene uncertain. The CDR3 loop is CASSLGGHEQYF. The CDR3 coding sequence is TGTGCCAGCAGCTTGGGAGGCCACGAGCAGTACTTC. Complete variable domain (other parts from reference TRBV5-6 and TRBJ2-7): DAGVTQSPTHLIKTRGQQVTLRCSPKSGHDTVSWYQQALGQGPQFIFQYYEEEERQRGNFPDRFSGHQFPNYSSELNVNALLLGDSALYLCASSLGGHEQYFGPGTRLTVT.